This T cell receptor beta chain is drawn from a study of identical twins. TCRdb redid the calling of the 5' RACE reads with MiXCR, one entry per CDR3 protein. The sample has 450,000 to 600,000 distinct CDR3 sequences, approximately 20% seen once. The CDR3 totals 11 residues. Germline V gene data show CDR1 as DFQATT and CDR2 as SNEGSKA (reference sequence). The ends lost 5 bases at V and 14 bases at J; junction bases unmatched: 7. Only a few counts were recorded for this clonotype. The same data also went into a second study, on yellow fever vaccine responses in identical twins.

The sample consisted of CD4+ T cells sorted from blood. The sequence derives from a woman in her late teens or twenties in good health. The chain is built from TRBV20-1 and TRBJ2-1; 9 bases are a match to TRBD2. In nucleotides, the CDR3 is TGCAGTGCTCGATCCGGGACTAGCAAGTTCTTC. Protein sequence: CSARSGTSKFF.